These 9 T cell receptor beta chains were all obtained from the same sample, sequenced in a study of T cell responses to AZD1222 COVID-19 vaccine. Using immunoSEQ multiplex PCR, the repertoire was profiled, and TCRdb retains in-frame clones only, with some absent. The sample records more than 250,000 clones, approximately 95% being singletons. This sample comprised peripheral blood, obtained on day 0 of AZD1222 vaccination. These receptors all stem from an adult in good health.

V gene TRBV7-9 combines with J gene TRBJ2-2; no clear D. This CDR3 comprises 15 residues. Germline V gives CDR1 SEHNR, CDR2 FQNEAQ (reference sequence). V shed 11 bases and J shed 4 bases, with 20 bases lying between them. This CDR3 is CAGSNPLTGTGELFF. In DNA form, the CDR3 reads TGTGCCGGATCCAACCCCCTGACGGGCACCGGGGAGCTGTTTTTT. Full variable domain (remainder filled in from reference TRBV7-9 and TRBJ2-2): DTGVSQNPRHKITKRGQNVTFRCDPISEHNRLYWYRQTLGQGPEFLTYFQNEAQLEKSRLLSDRFSAERPKGSFSTLEIQRTEQGDSAMYLCAGSNPLTGTGELFFGEGSRLTVL.

The chain recombines TRBV6-1 with TRBJ2-1; D not resolved. The V and J ends lost 3 bases and 9 bases respectively, with 9 bases between them. This CDR3 spans 12 amino acids. Germline assignment: CDR1 MNHNS and CDR2 SASEGT. The CDR3 here is CASSEPPGEQFF. DNA for the CDR3: TGTGCCAGCAGTGAGCCGCCTGGTGAGCAGTTCTTC.

The V and J genes are TRBV9 and TRBJ1-2, with D possibly being TRBD1 (6 bases). This CDR3 comprises 12 residues. From germline, CDR1 is SGDLS and CDR2 YYNGEE. The germline V and J ends were trimmed by 3 bases and 10 bases, with 13 bases remaining between them. CDR3 amino acids: CASSEPDRHYTF. Written as DNA, the CDR3 is TGTGCCAGCAGCGAGCCGGACAGACACTACACCTTC.

The chain uses TRBV7-2 and TRBJ2-2; D is tentatively TRBD1 or TRBD2 (5 bases each). From germline, CDR1 is SGHTA and CDR2 FQGNSA. The CDR3 runs 16 residues. The V end lost 1 base, the J end lost 6 bases, and 15 bases lay between the germline ends. The CDR3 DNA reads as TGTGCCAGCAGCTTAGGGCCAGGGACCGGCCCCGGGGAGCTGTTTTTT. Its translation: CASSLGPGTGPGELFF.

The V gene is TRBV29-1, the J gene TRBJ2-1; D call uncertain. CDR1 SQVTM and CDR2 ANQGSEA come from the germline V gene. The ends were cut back, 1 base at V and 4 bases at J, with 2 bases in the middle. The CDR3 runs to 11 residues. CDR3 loop: CSVEGYNEQFF. CDR3 coding DNA: TGCAGCGTTGAAGGGTACAATGAGCAGTTCTTC.

The chain combines TRBV3-1 (or the pseudogene TRBV3-2) with TRBJ2-7; TRBD2 matches at 12 bases. Trimming took 1 base from V and 5 from J; bases not matched to a gene: 9. CDR1 and CDR2 from the germline V gene are LGHDT and YNNKEL (reference sequence). This CDR3 spans 17 amino acids. CDR3 region: CASSQVASGRVTHEQYF. The CDR3 nucleotides are TGTGCCAGCAGCCAAGTGGCTAGCGGGAGGGTGACTCACGAGCAGTACTTC.

The chain couples TRBV28 to TRBJ1-4; D gene ambiguous. Germline V CDR1 and CDR2: MDHEN, SYDVKM. V was trimmed by 6 bases and J by 8 bases, leaving 19 bases between them. The CDR3 length is 15 residues. DNA of the CDR3: TGTGCCAGCAGCAAACACGAGAAGTTGCGGGAAAAACTGTTTTTT. Amino acids: CASSKHEKLREKLFF.

This clone was detected only once. The chain recombines TRBV5-4 with TRBJ1-6; 8 bases line up with TRBD1. Trimming at V came to 1 base and at J to 4 bases, leaving 4 bases not matched to a gene. This CDR3 contains 16 residues. Germline V gene lookup returns CDR1 SGHNT and CDR2 YYREEE (reference sequence). CDR3 sequence: CASSLYGQGYNSPLHF. DNA of the CDR3: TGTGCCAGCAGCTTGTACGGACAGGGATATAATTCACCCCTCCACTTT.

This clone was recorded only once. The CDR3 DNA follows: TGCGCCAGCAGCTTCGGGGACTTTGACTACAATGAGCAGTTCTTC. It is translated as CASSFGDFDYNEQFF. The chain recombines TRBV5-1 with TRBJ2-1; maybe TRBD2 (6 bases). Per the germline V gene, CDR1 is SGHRS and CDR2 is YFSETQ. The CDR3 spans 15 residues. Deletions cut 2 bases from V and 3 bases from J, with 12 bases between.